This TCR beta chain was documented in a study of blood T cell repertoires in COVID-19. Trimming left V 4 bases short and J 2 bases short, with 9 bases between. The CDR3 loop spans 14 amino acids. From germline, CDR1 is MDHEN and CDR2 SYDVKM. The study recruited people aged about 18 to 95 years across roughly 23 US areas. Some clones are missing from TCRdb's copy, which holds only in-frame ones; the method was immunoSEQ multiplex PCR. The sample lists about 140,000 clones; 85% to 90% were seen once. The chain uses TRBV28 and TRBJ1-3; D not resolved. Material: PBMCs or T cells enriched from blood (not recorded which). The sequence was collected from a man aged 55 to 70 who had recovered from COVID-19. DNA of the CDR3: TGTGCCAGCAGTTCACAGATAGCTGGAAACACCATATATTTT. It yields the protein CASSSQIAGNTIYF.